The clone carrying this T cell receptor (beta chain) was found many times. The data were obtained in a study of regulatory T cells in long-lasting Graves disease. Time point noted: newly diagnosed GD, antithyroid drugs for less than 3 months. PBMC RNA was the source of the TCR library. The germline CDR1 and CDR2 sequences are SGHAT and FQNNGV. There are 18 residues in the CDR3. Trimming shortened V by 4 bases and J by 2 bases, and 24 bases separated the two germline ends. Researchers made TCR beta libraries by using iRepertoire HTBI primers and running Arm-PCR on CDR3 regions. TCRdb re-called the multiplex PCR reads with MiXCR, one entry per CDR3 protein. The table has 250,000 to 300,000 distinct CDR3 sequences, 15% to 20% seen once. This sample also belongs to another study, concerning T cells in Graves' hyperthyroidism and ophthalmopathy. That paper states: Clonotypes that were expanded in thyroid above 0.001 mostly appeared in blood too.

The TCR originated in a woman aged 30 to 39 with Graves disease. This sequence joins TRBV11-2 and TRBJ2-7; the D is unclear. The material sequenced was peripheral blood mononuclear cells (PBMCs), taken at new diagnosis, from a patient treated with antithyroid drugs. The CDR3 is CASSSDHQGRWATYEQYF. The DNA of the CDR3 is TGTGCCAGCAGCTCGGACCACCAAGGGCGGTGGGCAACCTACGAGCAGTACTTC.